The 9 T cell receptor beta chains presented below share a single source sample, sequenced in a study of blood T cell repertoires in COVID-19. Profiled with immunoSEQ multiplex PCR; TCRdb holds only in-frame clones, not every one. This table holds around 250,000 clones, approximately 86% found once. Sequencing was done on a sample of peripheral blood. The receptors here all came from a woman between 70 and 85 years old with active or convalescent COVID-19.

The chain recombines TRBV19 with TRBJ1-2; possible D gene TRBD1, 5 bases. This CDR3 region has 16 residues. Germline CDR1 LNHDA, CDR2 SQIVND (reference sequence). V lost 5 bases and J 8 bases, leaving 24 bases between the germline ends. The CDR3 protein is CASSGNRTPTPWGYTF. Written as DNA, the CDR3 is TGTGCCAGTAGTGGCAACCGGACACCAACACCATGGGGCTACACCTTC.

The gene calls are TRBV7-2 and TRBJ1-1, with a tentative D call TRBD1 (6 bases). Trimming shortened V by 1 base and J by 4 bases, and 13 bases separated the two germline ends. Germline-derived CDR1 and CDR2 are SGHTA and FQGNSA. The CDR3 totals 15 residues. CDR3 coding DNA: TGTGCCAGCAGCTTAGTTGGACAGCGGAGCACTGAAGCTTTCTTT. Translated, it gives CASSLVGQRSTEAFF.

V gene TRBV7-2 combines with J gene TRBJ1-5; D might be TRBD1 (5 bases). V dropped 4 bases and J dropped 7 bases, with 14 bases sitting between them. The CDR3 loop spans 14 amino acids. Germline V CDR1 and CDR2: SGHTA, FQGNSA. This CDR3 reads CASSSLGPGQPQHF. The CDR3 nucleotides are TGTGCCAGCAGCTCGTTAGGACCAGGGCAGCCCCAGCATTTT.

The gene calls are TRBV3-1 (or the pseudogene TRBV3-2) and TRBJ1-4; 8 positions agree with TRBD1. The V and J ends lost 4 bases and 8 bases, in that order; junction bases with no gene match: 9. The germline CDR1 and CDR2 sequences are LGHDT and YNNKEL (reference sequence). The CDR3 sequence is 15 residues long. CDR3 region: CASSLLTGAREKLFF. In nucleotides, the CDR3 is TGTGCCAGCAGCCTCTTGACAGGGGCTCGGGAAAAACTGTTTTTT.

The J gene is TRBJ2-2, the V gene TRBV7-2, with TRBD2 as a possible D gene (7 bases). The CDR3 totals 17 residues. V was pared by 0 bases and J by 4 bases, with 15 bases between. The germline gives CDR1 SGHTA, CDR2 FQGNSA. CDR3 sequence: CASSLASGGGSTGELFF. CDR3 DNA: TGTGCCAGCAGCTTAGCGTCCGGGGGCGGGAGCACCGGGGAGCTGTTTTTT.

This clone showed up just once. Here the CDR3 reads CASSFPGQGPPLGYEQYF. CDR3 coding DNA: TGTGCCAGCAGTTTCCCGGGACAGGGTCCCCCCCTAGGCTACGAGCAGTACTTC. The V call is TRBV6-2 or TRBV6-3, the J call TRBJ2-7; 9 bases are shared with TRBD1. From germline, CDR1 is MNHEY and CDR2 SVGEGT. The CDR3 has 18 residues. V shed 4 bases, J shed 3 bases, and the junction held 16 bases outside the gene matches.

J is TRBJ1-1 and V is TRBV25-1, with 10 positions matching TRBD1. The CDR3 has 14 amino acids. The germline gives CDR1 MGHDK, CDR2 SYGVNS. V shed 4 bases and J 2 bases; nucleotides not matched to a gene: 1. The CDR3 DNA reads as TGTGCCAGCAGTGCGACAGGGGGCAACACTGAAGCTTTCTTT. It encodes CASSATGGNTEAFF.

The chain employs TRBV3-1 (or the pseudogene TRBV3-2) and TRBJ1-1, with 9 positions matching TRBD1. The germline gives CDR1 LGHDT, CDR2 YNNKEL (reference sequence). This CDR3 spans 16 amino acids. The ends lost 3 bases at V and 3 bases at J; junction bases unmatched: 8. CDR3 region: CASSQGLGTGHTEAFF. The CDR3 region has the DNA TGTGCCAGCAGCCAGGGTCTGGGGACAGGGCACACTGAAGCTTTCTTT.

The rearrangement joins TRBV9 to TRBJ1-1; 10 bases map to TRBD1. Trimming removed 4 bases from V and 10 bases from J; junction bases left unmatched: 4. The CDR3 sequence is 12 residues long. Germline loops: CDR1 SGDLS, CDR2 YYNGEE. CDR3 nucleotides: TGTGCCAGCAGCCCCTGGACAGGGGGAGCTTTCTTT. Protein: CASSPWTGGAFF.